This TCR beta chain was observed in a study of T cell responses to AZD1222 COVID-19 vaccine. General observations from the study: A mostly white British donor set with more females was recruited, and clonal diversity was possibly underestimated.

Produced via immunoSEQ multiplex PCR; TCRdb's table is partial and in-frame only. The sample holds roughly 96,000 clones; around 87% are singletons and the top ten take 9% to 13%. With respect to this clone: Its target is not known.

This TCR was sampled from an adult who received the AZD1222 COVID-19 vaccine. This specimen consisted of peripheral blood, obtained 28 days after the second AZD1222 dose.

CDR3 sequence (DNA): TGCGCCAGCAGCTACGGACAGAACACAGATACGCAGTATTTT. Its protein product is CASSYGQNTDTQYF. The J gene is TRBJ2-3, the V gene TRBV5-1; a weak D match, TRBD1 (6 bases). The CDR3 sequence is 14 residues long. The germline CDR1 and CDR2 sequences are SGHRS and YFSETQ. The ends were cut back, 3 bases at V and 2 bases at J, with 10 bases in the middle.